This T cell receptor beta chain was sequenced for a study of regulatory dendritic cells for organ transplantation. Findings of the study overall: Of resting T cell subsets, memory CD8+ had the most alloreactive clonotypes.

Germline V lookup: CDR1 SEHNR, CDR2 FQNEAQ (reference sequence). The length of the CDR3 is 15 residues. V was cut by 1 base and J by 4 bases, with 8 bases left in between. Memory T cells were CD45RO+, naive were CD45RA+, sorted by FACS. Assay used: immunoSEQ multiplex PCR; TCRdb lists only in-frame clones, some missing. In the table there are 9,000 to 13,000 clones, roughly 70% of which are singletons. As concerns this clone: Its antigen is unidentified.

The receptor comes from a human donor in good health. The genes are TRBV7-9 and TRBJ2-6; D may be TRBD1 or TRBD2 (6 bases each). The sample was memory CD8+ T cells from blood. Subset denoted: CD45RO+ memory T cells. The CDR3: CASSLGGAGANVLTF. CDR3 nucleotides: TGTGCCAGCAGCTTAGGGGGGGCCGGGGCCAACGTCCTGACTTTC.